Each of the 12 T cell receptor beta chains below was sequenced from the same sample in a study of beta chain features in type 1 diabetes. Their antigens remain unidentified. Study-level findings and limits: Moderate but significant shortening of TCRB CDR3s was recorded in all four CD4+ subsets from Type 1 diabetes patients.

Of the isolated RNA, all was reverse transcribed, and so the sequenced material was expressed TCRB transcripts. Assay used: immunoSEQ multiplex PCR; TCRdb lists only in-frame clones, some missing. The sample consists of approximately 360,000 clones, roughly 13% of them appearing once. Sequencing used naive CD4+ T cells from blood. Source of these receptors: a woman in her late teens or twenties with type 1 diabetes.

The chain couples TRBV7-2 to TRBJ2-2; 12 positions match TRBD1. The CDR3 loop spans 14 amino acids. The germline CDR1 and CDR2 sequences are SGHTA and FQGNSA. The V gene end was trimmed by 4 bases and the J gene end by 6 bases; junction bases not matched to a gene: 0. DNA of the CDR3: TGTGCCAGCAGCTGGGACAGGGGGCCCGGGGAGCTGTTTTTT. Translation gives CASSWDRGPGELFF.

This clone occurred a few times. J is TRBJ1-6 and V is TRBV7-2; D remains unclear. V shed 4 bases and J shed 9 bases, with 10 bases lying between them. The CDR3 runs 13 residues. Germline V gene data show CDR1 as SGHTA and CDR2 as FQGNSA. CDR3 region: CASSSPPGSPLHF. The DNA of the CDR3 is TGTGCCAGCAGCTCACCTCCGGGTTCACCCCTCCACTTT.

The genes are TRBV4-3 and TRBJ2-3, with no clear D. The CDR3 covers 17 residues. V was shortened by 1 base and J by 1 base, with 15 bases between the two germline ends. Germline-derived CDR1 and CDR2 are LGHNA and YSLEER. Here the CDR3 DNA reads TGCGCCAGCAGCCAAGGCCCCGGCGGAATACGCACAGATACGCAGTATTTT. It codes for CASSQGPGGIRTDTQYF.

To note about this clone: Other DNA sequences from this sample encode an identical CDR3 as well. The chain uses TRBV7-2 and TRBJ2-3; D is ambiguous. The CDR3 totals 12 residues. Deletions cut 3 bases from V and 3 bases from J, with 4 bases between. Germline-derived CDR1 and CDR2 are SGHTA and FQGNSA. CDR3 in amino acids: CASSFYTDTQYF. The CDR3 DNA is TGTGCCAGCAGCTTCTATACAGATACGCAGTATTTT.

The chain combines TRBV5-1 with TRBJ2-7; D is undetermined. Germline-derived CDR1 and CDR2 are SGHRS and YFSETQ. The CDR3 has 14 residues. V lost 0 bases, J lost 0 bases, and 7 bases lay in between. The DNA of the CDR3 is TGCGCCAGCAGCTTGGACACCAGCTCCTACGAGCAGTACTTC. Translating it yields CASSLDTSSYEQYF.

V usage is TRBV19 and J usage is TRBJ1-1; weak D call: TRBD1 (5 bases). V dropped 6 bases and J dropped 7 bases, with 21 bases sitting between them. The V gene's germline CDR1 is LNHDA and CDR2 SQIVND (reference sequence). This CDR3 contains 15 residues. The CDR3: CASRGTGSNIGEAFF. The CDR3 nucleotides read TGTGCCAGTAGGGGCACAGGTTCCAACATTGGTGAAGCTTTCTTT.

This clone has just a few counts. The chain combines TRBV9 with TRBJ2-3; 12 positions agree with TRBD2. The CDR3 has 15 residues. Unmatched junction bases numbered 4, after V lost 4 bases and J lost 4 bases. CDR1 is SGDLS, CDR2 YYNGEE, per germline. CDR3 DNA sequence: TGTGCCAGCAGCTTAAGACTAGCGGGGGCAGATACGCAGTATTTT. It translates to CASSLRLAGADTQYF.

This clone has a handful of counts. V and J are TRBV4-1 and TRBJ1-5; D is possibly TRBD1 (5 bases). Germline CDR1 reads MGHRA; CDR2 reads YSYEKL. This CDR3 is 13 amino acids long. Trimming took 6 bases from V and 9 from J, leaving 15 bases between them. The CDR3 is CASRSTGQGPQHF. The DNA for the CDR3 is TGCGCCAGCAGATCAACAGGTCAGGGGCCCCAGCATTTT.

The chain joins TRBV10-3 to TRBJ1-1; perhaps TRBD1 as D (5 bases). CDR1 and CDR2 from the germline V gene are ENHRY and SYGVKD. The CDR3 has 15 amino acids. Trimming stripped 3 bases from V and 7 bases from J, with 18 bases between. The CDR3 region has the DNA TGTGCCATCAGTGATCCAGGACATCTAATGTATGAAGCTTTCTTT. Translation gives CAISDPGHLMYEAFF.

The DNA for the CDR3 is TGCGCCAGCAGCCCAAGCGGCGGGGGGTACTCCTACAATGAGCAGTTCTTC. Protein: CASSPSGGGYSYNEQFF. The V call is TRBV4-3, the J call TRBJ2-1; 8 nucleotides agree with TRBD2. This CDR3 has 17 amino acids. V gave up 4 bases and J gave up 0 bases; unmatched junction bases: 8. Germline-derived CDR1 and CDR2 are LGHNA and YSLEER.

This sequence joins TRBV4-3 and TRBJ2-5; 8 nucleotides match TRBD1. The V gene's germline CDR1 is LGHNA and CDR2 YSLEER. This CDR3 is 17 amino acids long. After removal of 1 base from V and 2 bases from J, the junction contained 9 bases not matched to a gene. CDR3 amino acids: CASSQVGAGGRQETQYF. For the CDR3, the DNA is TGCGCCAGCAGCCAAGTGGGGGCAGGGGGCAGGCAAGAGACCCAGTACTTC.

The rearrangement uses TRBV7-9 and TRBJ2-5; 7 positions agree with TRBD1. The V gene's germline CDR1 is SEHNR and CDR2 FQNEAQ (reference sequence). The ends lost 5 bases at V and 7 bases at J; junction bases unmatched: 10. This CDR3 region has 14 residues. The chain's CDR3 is CASSKGAGGVTQYF. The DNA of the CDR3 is TGTGCCAGCAGCAAGGGGGCAGGTGGGGTGACCCAGTACTTC.